Listed below are T cell receptor beta chains from one sample, sequenced in a study of regulatory T cells in long-lasting Graves disease. A single record per CDR3 protein comes from TCRdb applying MiXCR to the multiplex PCR reads. Among about half a million distinct CDR3 sequences listed, around 12% were seen once. This sample was shared with a second study, whose subject was T cells in Graves' hyperthyroidism and ophthalmopathy.

This specimen was peripheral blood mononuclear cells (PBMCs), taken at new diagnosis, from a patient treated with antithyroid drugs. These receptors all stem from a young woman with Graves disease. The CDR3 runs from the conserved cysteine through the conserved F or W. D genes are given only for firm matches. Size is stated for part of the rows, as once, few or many counts, or as a class when the clone is expanded.

cdr3_nt: TGTGCCAGCAGTTACCTGGTAGGGCTAGCGAAGGATGAGCAGTTCTTC
cdr3_aa: CASSYLVGLAKDEQFF
j_call: TRBJ2-1
v_call: TRBV6-5
clone_size: many
d_call: -

cdr3_nt: TGTGCCAGCAGTGAAGCGGGGAGGGGCGTAGCAGATACGCAGTATTTT
cdr3_aa: CASSEAGRGVADTQYF
j_call: TRBJ2-3
v_call: TRBV2
clone_size: many
d_call: TRBD2

cdr3_nt: TGTGCCAGTAGTGGAGGCGGGGGTTCGTTCTTC
cdr3_aa: CASSGGGGSFF
j_call: TRBJ2-1
v_call: TRBV19
clone_size: few
d_call: TRBD2

cdr3_nt: TGCAGTGCTCAATATGCCGGGGCCAACGTCCTGACTTTC
cdr3_aa: CSAQYAGANVLTF
j_call: TRBJ2-6
v_call: TRBV20-1
clone_size: few
d_call: -

cdr3_nt: TGTGCCAGCTCATTCGGGGAAGGTTGGATAACCACAGATACGCAGTATTTT
cdr3_aa: CASSFGEGWITTDTQYF
j_call: TRBJ2-3
v_call: TRBV18
clone_size: many
d_call: -

cdr3_nt: TGCAGCGTCCCGGACAGGGCGACCTACAATGAGCAGTTCTTC
cdr3_aa: CSVPDRATYNEQFF
j_call: TRBJ2-1
v_call: TRBV29-1
clone_size: few
d_call: TRBD1

cdr3_nt: TGCAGTGCTAGAGAGGACCACTACGAGCAGTACTTC
cdr3_aa: CSAREDHYEQYF
j_call: TRBJ2-7
v_call: TRBV20-1
clone_size: -
d_call: -

cdr3_nt: TGTGCCACCACGGCGGGGGAAGCCAAAAACATTCAGTACTTC
cdr3_aa: CATTAGEAKNIQYF
j_call: TRBJ2-4
v_call: TRBV15
clone_size: -
d_call: TRBD2

cdr3_nt: TGTGCCAGCAGCCAAGCGCGACAGCAGAACACTGAAGCTTTCTTT
cdr3_aa: CASSQARQQNTEAFF
j_call: TRBJ1-1
v_call: TRBV14
clone_size: few
d_call: -

cdr3_nt: TGTGCCAGCTCTCCACCGGGACAGGGCAATGAAAAACCGTTTTTT
cdr3_aa: CASSPPGQGNEKPFF
j_call: TRBJ1-4
v_call: TRBV18
clone_size: -
d_call: TRBD1

cdr3_nt: TGTGCCAGCAGTTTACAGGGGGTCTATGGCTACACCTTC
cdr3_aa: CASSLQGVYGYTF
j_call: TRBJ1-2
v_call: TRBV6-5
clone_size: many
d_call: TRBD1

cdr3_nt: TGCGCCAGCAGCTTGGCGGGGGCGCGGAACACCGGGGAGCTGTTTTTT
cdr3_aa: CASSLAGARNTGELFF
j_call: TRBJ2-2
v_call: TRBV5-1
clone_size: many
d_call: -

cdr3_nt: TGCGCCAGCAGCCAAGCACTTACAACTAGCACAGATACGCAGTATTTT
cdr3_aa: CASSQALTTSTDTQYF
j_call: TRBJ2-3
v_call: TRBV4-1
clone_size: few
d_call: -

cdr3_nt: TGTGCCAGCACCCGACAGGGGTCGGGATCACCCCTCCACTTT
cdr3_aa: CASTRQGSGSPLHF
j_call: TRBJ1-6
v_call: TRBV6-1
clone_size: many
d_call: TRBD1

cdr3_nt: TGTGCCAGCTCAGGTCTGAGGGCGGGGAACACTGAAGCTTTCTTT
cdr3_aa: CASSGLRAGNTEAFF
j_call: TRBJ1-1
v_call: TRBV28
clone_size: -
d_call: -

cdr3_nt: TGTGCCAGTAGTATCCGGCAGGGGCGGGAGCCCCAGCATTTT
cdr3_aa: CASSIRQGREPQHF
j_call: TRBJ1-5
v_call: TRBV19
clone_size: many
d_call: -

cdr3_nt: TGTGCCAGTAGTATGGATAGCAGGAGCTCCTACAATGAGCAGTTCTTC
cdr3_aa: CASSMDSRSSYNEQFF
j_call: TRBJ2-1
v_call: TRBV19
clone_size: -
d_call: -

cdr3_nt: TGTGCCAGCAGCTTACGGGCCCGGGGACTAGCGGGAGGGAACACCGGGGAGCTGTTTTTT
cdr3_aa: CASSLRARGLAGGNTGELFF
j_call: TRBJ2-2
v_call: TRBV7-2
clone_size: many
d_call: TRBD2

cdr3_nt: TGTGCCAGCAGTTTCCGCCTCTTAATCCGGGAGGGCCGGGGCTCCTACGAGCAGTACTTC
cdr3_aa: CASSFRLLIREGRGSYEQYF
j_call: TRBJ2-7
v_call: TRBV12-3/TRBV12-4
clone_size: many
d_call: TRBD2

cdr3_nt: TGTGCCAGCAGCTTAGATCTGGGGACCTACAATGAGCAGTTCTTC
cdr3_aa: CASSLDLGTYNEQFF
j_call: TRBJ2-1
v_call: TRBV7-9
clone_size: -
d_call: -

cdr3_nt: TGTGCCAGCAGCATCAGGGGGCGAGGCCAGCCCCAGCATTTT
cdr3_aa: CASSIRGRGQPQHF
j_call: TRBJ1-5
v_call: TRBV5-6
clone_size: few
d_call: TRBD1

cdr3_nt: TGTGCCAGCAGCCAAGCTAGTGCAGATACGCAGTATTTT
cdr3_aa: CASSQASADTQYF
j_call: TRBJ2-3
v_call: TRBV3-1
clone_size: many
d_call: -